This T cell receptor (beta chain) was documented in a study of blood T cell repertoires in COVID-19 (dated by TCRdb to the early 2020s). The study in broad terms: Collaborator samples came from the United States, Italy and Spain and covered acute and convalescent phases of COVID-19. Where available, HLA class I and class II types were taken from metadata supplied by the sample provider and were not determined by assay-based typing. The samples were drawn from the first 160 participants of the ongoing ImmuneRACE study and from 950 to 1,500 subjects provided by 6 global collaborators. The repertoires were released in a freely available public database intended as a resource for research on the immune response to SARS-CoV-2. Nearly every sample came with metadata listing a de-identified subject ID, COVID-19 status, age in years and sex. The dataset comprised deeply sampled blood TCRbeta repertoires from subjects exposed to, actively infected with, or recovered from COVID-19. The material from the prospective study consisted of cDNA or gDNA derived from T cells, B-cell-depleted T cells, or PBMCs.

TCRbeta CDR3 regions were amplified from genomic DNA using the immunoSEQ Assay, a bias-controlled multiplex PCR. On the study's bioinformatics: Nucleated cell counts per sample were estimated from amplification of reference gene primers within the assay. Sequence reads were collapsed and filtered to measure the absolute abundance of every unique TCRbeta CDR3 rearrangement. For each sample, productive Simpson clonality was calculated as the square root of Simpson's diversity index across productive rearrangements. TCRdb carries this immuneACCESS record with in-frame sequences only. Its versions omit some clonotypes, under half of them owing to an unresolved V gene in the studies checked, with the rest unexplained. Clone size and V and J calls were adopted from that table, with D and trimming inferred from the DNA. Recorded for this sample are roughly 190,000 clones; approximately 79% of them occurred a single time. Together, the top ten hold less than 5.5% of the sample.

In the prospective study, participants were roughly 18 to 100 years old, resided in about two dozen geographic areas of the United States, and were enrolled through a virtual design. Cohort assignment in the prospective study relied on participant-reported clinical history from a screening survey and a study questionnaire. In the prospective study, mobile phlebotomists collected whole blood, serum and a nasopharyngeal or oropharyngeal swab from each participant. Participants in the prospective study had the option to provide additional blood draws and questionnaires over an approximately 2-month period. Prospective study blood samples were shipped either frozen or at room temperature before DNA extraction. About this clone: Its antigen has not been determined. A junction end diverges from the germline sequence, so it may reflect a read error.

Including the terminal cysteine and phenylalanine, the CDR3 comprises 13 residues. Left in the record is the CDR3 DNA by itself, 39 bases read in frame from the first base. The paper's findings and limits, for the study overall: The amount of clinical and demographic metadata varied by source and participant and was provided uncurated.

Sequenced material: PBMCs or T cells enriched from blood (not recorded which). The sequence was obtained from a woman aged 60-70 years with acute COVID-19. Recombination connected TRBV12-3 or TRBV12-4 to TRBJ2-7; the D segment could be TRBD2, given 6 matching bases. DNA sequence: TGTGCCAGCAGCTTAGGAGGGATGTACGAGCAGTACTTC. It translates as CASSLGGMYEQYF.